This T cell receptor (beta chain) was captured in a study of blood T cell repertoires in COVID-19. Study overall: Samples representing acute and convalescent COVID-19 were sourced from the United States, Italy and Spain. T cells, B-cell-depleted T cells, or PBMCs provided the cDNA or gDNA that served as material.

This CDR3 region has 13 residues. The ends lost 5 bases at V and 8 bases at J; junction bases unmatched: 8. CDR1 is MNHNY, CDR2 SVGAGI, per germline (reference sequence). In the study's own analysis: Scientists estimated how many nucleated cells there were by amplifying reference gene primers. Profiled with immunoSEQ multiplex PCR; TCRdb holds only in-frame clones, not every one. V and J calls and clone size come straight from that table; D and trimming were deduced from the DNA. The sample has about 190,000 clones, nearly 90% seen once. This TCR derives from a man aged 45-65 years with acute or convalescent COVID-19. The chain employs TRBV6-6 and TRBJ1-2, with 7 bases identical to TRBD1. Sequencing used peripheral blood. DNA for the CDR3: TGTGCCAGCAGTGACGAGACAGGGAGAGGCTACACCTTC. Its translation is CASSDETGRGYTF.